This TCR beta chain was found in a study of T-cell reconstitution after alpha-beta-depleted transplantation in children. Points from the study as a whole: Recipient T cells and thymic progenitors that survived were the source of the high TCRbeta diversity seen at day 60 in some patients. The main origin of T-cell counts and diversity one year after transplant was newly produced T cells.

This clonotype was counted only a few times. No antigen is known for it. Germline V CDR1 and CDR2: SGHAT, FQNNGV. V was clipped by 4 bases and J by 9 bases; unmatched bases: 6. The CDR3 has 15 residues. Researchers prepared the TCRbeta library using unique molecular identifiers, the study reports. Each CDR3 protein gets one entry after TCRdb re-called the PCR reads with MiXCR. The sample yields 700,000 to 950,000 distinct CDR3 sequences, 16% seen once. The V call is TRBV11-2, the J call TRBJ2-1; 13 nucleotides match TRBD2. The clonotype originates from a male patient under 18 who had a stem cell transplant for acute lymphoblastic leukemia, so the T cells may come from the graft donor. The source was PBMCs, mostly from graft donor cells, collected 360 days after TCRalphabeta/CD19-depleted stem cell transplant. CDR3 loop: CASSSGLAGVVEQFF. The CDR3, as DNA: TGTGCCAGCAGCTCTGGACTAGCGGGAGTCGTTGAGCAGTTCTTC.